This T cell receptor beta chain was identified during a study of tumor and adjacent non-tumor tissue in lung cancer. The CDR3 runs to 15 residues. Germline V gives CDR1 SGHTA, CDR2 FQGTGA. This sample's RNA came from whole unsorted tissue. The normal lung tissue was taken more than 3 cm from the tumor edge. Findings and limits, study-wide: Tumor tissue had significantly higher TCR diversity than normal lung.

The library came from three nested PCR rounds adapted from ARM-PCR protocols. One entry per CDR3 protein results from TCRdb running MiXCR on the multiplex PCR reads. The table has under 85,000 distinct CDR3 sequences, over 60% seen once. With respect to this clonotype: Antigen: not known. Compared with germline, one end of the junction differs, possibly owing to a read error.

This TCR came from a man aged 65-85 years with non-small cell lung cancer. The sequenced sample was distant non-tumor lung tissue. The gene calls are TRBV7-3 and TRBJ2-7, with a weak D call TRBD1 (6 bases). The CDR3 nucleotides read TGTGCCAGCAGCTTAATAGGTCAGGGGCAGAACGAGCAATACTTC. Its translation is CASSLIGQGQNEQYF.